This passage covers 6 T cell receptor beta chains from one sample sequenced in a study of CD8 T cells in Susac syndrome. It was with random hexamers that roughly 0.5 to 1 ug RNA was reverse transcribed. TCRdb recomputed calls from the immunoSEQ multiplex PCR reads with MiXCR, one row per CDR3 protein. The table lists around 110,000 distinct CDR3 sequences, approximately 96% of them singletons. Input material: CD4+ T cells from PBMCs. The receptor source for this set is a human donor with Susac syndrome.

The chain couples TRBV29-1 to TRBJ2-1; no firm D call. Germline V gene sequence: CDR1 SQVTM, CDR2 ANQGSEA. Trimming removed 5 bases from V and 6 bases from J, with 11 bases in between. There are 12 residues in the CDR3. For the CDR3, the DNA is TGCAGCGTTTTGGCTGGGATCAATGAGCAGTTCTTC. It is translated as CSVLAGINEQFF.

The chain's CDR3 is CATRGLAGQPDTQYF. The CDR3 bases are TGTGCCACCCGTGGACTAGCGGGCCAACCAGATACGCAGTATTTT. The rearrangement links TRBV6-2 or TRBV6-3 to TRBJ2-3; 11 bases fit TRBD2. Per the germline V gene, CDR1 is MNHEY and CDR2 is SVGEGT. V was clipped by 10 bases and J by 4 bases; unmatched bases: 10. The CDR3 contains 15 residues.

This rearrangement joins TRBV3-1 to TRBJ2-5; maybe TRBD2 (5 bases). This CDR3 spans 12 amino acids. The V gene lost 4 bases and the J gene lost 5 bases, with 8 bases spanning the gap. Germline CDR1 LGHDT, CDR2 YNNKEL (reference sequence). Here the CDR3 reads CASSRTDETQYF. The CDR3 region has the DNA TGTGCCAGCAGCCGGACTGATGAGACCCAGTACTTC.

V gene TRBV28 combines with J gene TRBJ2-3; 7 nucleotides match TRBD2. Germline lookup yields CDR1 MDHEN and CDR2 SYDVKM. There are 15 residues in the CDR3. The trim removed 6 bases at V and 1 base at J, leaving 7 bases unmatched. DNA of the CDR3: TGTGCCAGCAGAGGGAGCGGGACGGGCACAGATACGCAGTATTTT. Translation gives CASRGSGTGTDTQYF. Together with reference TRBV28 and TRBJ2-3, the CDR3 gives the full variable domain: DVKVTQSSRYLVKRTGEKVFLECVQDMDHENMFWYRQDPGLGLRLIYFSYDVKMKEKGDIPEGYSVSREKKERFSLILESASTNQTSMYLCASRGSGTGTDTQYFGPGTRLTVL.

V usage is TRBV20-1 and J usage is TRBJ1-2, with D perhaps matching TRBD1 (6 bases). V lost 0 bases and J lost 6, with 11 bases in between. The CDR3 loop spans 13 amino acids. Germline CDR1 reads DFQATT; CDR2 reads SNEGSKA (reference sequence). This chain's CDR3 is CSARDPYRDGYTF. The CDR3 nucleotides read TGCAGTGCTAGAGATCCGTACAGGGATGGCTACACCTTC.

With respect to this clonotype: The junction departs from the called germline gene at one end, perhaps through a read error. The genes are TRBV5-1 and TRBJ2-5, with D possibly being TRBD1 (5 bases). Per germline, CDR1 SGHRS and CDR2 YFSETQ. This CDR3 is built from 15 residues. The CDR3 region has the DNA TGCGCCAGCAGTTTGGCCACCAGGGCCGGGGAGACCCAGTACTTC. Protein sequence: CASSLATRAGETQYF.